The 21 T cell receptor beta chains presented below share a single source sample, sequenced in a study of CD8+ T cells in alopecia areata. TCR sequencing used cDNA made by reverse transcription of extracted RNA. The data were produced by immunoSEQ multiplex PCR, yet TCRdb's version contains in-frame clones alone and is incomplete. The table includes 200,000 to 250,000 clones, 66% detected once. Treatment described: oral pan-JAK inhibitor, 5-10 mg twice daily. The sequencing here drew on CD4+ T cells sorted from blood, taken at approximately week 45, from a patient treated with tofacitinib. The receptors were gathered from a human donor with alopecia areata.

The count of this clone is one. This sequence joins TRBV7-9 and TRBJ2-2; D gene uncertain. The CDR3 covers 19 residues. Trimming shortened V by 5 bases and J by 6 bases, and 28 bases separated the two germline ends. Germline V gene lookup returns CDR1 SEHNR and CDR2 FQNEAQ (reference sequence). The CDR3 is CASSIVGSMGSAFAGELFF. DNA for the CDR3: TGTGCCAGCAGCATTGTCGGTTCGATGGGCAGCGCCTTCGCCGGGGAGCTGTTTTTT.

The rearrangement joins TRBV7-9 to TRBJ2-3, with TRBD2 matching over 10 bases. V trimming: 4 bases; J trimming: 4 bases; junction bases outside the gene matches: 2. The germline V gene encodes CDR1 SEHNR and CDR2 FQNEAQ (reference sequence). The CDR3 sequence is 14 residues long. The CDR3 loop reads CASSSGLASDTQYF. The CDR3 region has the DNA TGTGCCAGCAGCTCGGGACTAGCGTCAGATACGCAGTATTTT.

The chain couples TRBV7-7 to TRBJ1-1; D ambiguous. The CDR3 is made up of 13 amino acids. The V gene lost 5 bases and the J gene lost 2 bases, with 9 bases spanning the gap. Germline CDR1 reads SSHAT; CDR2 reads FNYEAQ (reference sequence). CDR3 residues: CASSHKPNTEAFF. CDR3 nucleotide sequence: TGTGCCAGCAGCCATAAACCAAACACTGAAGCTTTCTTT. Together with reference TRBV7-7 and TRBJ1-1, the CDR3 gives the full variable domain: GAGVSQSPRYKVTKRGQDVTLRCDPISSHATLYWYQQALGQGPEFLTYFNYEAQPDKSGLPSDRFSAERPEGSISTLTIQRTEQRDSAMYRCASSHKPNTEAFFGQGTRLTVV.

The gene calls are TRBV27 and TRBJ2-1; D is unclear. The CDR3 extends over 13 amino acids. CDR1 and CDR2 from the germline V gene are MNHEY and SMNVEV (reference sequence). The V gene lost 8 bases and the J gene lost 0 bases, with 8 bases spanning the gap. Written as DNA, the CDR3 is TGTGCCAGCGGACGGTCCTCCTACAATGAGCAGTTCTTC. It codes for CASGRSSYNEQFF.

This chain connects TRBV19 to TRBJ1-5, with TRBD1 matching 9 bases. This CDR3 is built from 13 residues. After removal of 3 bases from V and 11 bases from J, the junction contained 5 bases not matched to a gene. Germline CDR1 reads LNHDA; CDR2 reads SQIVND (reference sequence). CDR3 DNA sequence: TGTGCCAGTAGTATGGACAGGGGTAGCACCCAGCATTTT. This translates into CASSMDRGSTQHF.

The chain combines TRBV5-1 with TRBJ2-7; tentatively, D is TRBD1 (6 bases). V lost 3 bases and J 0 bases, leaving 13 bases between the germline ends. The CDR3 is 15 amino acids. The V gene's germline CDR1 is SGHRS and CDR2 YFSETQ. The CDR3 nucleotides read TGCGCCAGCAGCTACGGACAGACCGACTCCTACGAGCAGTACTTC. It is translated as CASSYGQTDSYEQYF. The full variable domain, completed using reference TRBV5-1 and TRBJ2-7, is KAGVTQTPRYLIKTRGQQVTLSCSPISGHRSVSWYQQTPGQGLQFLFEYFSETQRNKGNFPGRFSGRQFSNSRSEMNVSTLELGDSALYLCASSYGQTDSYEQYFGPGTRLTVT.

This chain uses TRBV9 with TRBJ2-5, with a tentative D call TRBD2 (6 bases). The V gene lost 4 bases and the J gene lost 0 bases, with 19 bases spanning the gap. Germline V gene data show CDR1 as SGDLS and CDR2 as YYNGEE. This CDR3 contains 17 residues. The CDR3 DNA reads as TGTGCCAGCAGCCCCCATGGTGGCGGGGAGTACCAAGAGACCCAGTACTTC. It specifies CASSPHGGGEYQETQYF.

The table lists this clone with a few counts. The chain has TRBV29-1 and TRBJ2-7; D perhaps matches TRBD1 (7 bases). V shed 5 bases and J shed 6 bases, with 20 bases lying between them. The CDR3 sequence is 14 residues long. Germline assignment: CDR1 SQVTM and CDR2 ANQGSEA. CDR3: CSVRGTETWGEQYF. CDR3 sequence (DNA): TGCAGCGTTCGCGGGACAGAGACATGGGGCGAGCAGTACTTC.

CDR3 sequence reads: CASSFQGANGYTF. The CDR3 DNA reads as TGTGCCAGCAGCTTTCAGGGGGCGAATGGCTACACCTTC. The J gene is TRBJ1-2, the V gene TRBV13, with TRBD1 matching over 8 bases. V shed 3 bases and J 6 bases; nucleotides not matched to a gene: 3. The CDR3 runs to 13 residues. CDR1 PRHDT and CDR2 FYEKMQ come from the germline V gene (reference sequence).

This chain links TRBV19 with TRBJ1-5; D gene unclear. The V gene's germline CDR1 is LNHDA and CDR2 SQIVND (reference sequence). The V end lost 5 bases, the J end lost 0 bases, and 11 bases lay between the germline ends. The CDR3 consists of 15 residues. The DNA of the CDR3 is TGTGCCAGTAGTCCTCTTACAGATAGCAATCAGCCCCAGCATTTT. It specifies CASSPLTDSNQPQHF.

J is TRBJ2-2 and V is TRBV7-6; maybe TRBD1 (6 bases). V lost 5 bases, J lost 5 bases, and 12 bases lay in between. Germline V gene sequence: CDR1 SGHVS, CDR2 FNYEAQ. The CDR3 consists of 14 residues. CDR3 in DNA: TGTGCCAGCAGCCGATCAGGGGAAACCGGGGAGCTGTTTTTT. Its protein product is CASSRSGETGELFF. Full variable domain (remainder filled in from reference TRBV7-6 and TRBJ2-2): GAGVSQSPRYKVTKRGQDVALRCDPISGHVSLYWYRQALGQGPEFLTYFNYEAQQDKSGLPNDRFSAERPEGSISTLTIQRTEQRDSAMYRCASSRSGETGELFFGEGSRLTVL.

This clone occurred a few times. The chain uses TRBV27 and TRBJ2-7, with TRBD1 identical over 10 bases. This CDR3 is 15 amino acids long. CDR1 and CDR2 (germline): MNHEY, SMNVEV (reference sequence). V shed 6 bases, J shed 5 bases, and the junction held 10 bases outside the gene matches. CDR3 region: CASSLPGQGMNEQYF. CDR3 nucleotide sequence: TGTGCCAGCAGCTTACCGGGACAGGGGATGAACGAGCAGTACTTC.

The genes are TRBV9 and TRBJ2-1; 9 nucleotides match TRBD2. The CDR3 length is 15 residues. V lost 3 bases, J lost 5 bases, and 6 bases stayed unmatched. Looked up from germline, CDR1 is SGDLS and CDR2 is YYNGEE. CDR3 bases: TGTGCCAGCAGCGGGCTAGCGGGGCCCAACAATGAGCAGTTCTTC. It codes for CASSGLAGPNNEQFF.

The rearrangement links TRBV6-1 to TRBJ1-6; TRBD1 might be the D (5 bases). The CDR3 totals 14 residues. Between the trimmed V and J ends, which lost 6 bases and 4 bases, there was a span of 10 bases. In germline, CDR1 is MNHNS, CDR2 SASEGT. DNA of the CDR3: TGTGCCAGCAGCCTTCAGGGTTATAATTCACCCCTCCACTTT. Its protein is CASSLQGYNSPLHF.

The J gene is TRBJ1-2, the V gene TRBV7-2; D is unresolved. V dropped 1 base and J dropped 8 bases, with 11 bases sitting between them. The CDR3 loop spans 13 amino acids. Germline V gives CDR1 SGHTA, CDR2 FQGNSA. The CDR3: CASSLERLMGYTF. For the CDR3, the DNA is TGTGCCAGCAGCTTAGAACGCCTGATGGGCTACACCTTC.

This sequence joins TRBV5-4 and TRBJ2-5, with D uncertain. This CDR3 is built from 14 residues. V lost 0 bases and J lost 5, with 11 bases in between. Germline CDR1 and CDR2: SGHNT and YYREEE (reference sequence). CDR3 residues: CASSLGVTGETQYF. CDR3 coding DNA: TGTGCCAGCAGCTTGGGAGTGACTGGGGAGACCCAGTACTTC.

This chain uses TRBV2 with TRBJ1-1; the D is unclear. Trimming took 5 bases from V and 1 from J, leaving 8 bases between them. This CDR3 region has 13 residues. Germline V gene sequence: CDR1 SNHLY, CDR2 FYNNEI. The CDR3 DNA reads TGTGCCAGCAGTCTCCGGTCGAACACTGAAGCTTTCTTT. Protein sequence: CASSLRSNTEAFF.

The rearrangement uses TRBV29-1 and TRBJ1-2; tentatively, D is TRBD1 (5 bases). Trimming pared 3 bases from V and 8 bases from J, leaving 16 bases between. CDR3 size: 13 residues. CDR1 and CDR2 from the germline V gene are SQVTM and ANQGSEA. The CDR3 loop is CSVDEGLTRGYTF. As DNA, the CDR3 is TGCAGCGTTGACGAGGGGTTAACGCGGGGCTACACCTTC.

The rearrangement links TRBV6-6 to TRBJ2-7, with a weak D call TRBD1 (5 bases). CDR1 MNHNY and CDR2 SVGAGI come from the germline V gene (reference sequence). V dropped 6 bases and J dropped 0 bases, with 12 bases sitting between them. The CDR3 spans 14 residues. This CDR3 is CASRPRANSYEQYF. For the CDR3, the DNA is TGTGCCAGCAGACCCAGGGCCAACTCCTACGAGCAGTACTTC.

The CDR3 DNA reads TGTGCCAGCAGTCCCCCCCGGACAGGAACGTCCTACGAGCAGTACTTC. It yields the protein CASSPPRTGTSYEQYF. This chain links TRBV27 with TRBJ2-7; 7 bases line up with TRBD1. V was pared by 5 bases and J by 1 base, with 11 bases of the junction left unmatched. Germline V gives CDR1 MNHEY, CDR2 SMNVEV (reference sequence). The CDR3 has 16 residues.

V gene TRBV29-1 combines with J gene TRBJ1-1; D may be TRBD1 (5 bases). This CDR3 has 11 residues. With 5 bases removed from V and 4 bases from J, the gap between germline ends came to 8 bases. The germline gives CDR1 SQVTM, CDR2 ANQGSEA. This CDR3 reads CSVIGGTEAFF. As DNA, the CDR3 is TGCAGCGTTATCGGGGGCACTGAAGCTTTCTTT.